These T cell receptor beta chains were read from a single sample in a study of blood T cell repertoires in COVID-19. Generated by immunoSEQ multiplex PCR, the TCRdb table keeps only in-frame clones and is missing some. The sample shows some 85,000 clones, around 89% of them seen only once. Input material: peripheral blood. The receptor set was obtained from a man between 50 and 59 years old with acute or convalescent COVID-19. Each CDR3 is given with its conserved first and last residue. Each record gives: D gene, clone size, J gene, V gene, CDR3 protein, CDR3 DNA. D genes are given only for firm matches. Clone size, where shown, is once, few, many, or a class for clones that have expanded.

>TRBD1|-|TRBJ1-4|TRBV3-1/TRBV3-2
CASSLRQGLVTEKLFF
TGTGCCAGCAGCCTCCGACAGGGTTTGGTCACAGAAAAACTGTTTTTT
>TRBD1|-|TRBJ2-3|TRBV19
CASTVRQGTDTQYF
TGTGCCAGTACCGTAAGACAGGGAACAGATACGCAGTATTTT
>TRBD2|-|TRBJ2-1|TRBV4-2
CASSPSELAGGREQFF
TGTGCCAGCAGCCCCTCGGAGCTAGCGGGGGGCCGGGAGCAGTTCTTC
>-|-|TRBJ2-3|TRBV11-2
CASRGLRATDTQYF
TGTGCCAGCCGCGGATTGCGGGCGACAGATACGCAGTATTTT
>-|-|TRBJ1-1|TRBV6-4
CASSLSLQTEAFF
TGTGCCAGCAGTCTCTCACTTCAAACTGAAGCTTTCTTT
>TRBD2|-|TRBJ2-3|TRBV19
CASSTGLAGDDTQYF
TGTGCCAGTAGTACGGGACTAGCGGGGGACGATACGCAGTATTTT
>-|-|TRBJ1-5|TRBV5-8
CASSWGGGSNQPQHF
TGTGCCAGCAGCTGGGGCGGGGGTAGCAATCAGCCCCAGCATTTT
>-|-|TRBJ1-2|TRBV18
CASSDRANYGYTF
TGTGCCAGCTCAGACAGAGCTAACTATGGCTACACCTTC
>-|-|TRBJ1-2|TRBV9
CASSVVTDYGYTF
TGTGCCAGCAGCGTAGTCACAGACTATGGCTACACCTTC
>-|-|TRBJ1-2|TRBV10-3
CAISESQNTGGYTF
TGTGCCATCAGTGAGTCGCAAAACACGGGGGGCTACACCTTC
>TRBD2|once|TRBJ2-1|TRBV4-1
CASSPLGTSNYNEQFF
TGCGCCAGCAGCCCACTAGGGACTAGCAACTACAATGAGCAGTTCTTC
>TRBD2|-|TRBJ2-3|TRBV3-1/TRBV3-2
CASRPVGRGTDTQYF
TGTGCCAGCAGACCCGTGGGGAGGGGCACAGATACGCAGTATTTT